These T cell receptor beta chains were read from a single sample in a study of cytomegalovirus exposure and HLA in healthy donors. Clones were read by immunoSEQ multiplex PCR, and TCRdb kept only the in-frame ones, dropping some. The table shows roughly 140,000 clones, with under 75% occurring only once. The sequenced sample consisted of PBMCs. The receptor set was obtained from a woman aged 55-70 years in good health and CMV-seropositive. CDR3s include the opening cysteine and the closing phenylalanine or tryptophan. A D gene is named only where the DNA matches it firmly. Not every row has a clone size; where given, it reads once, few, many or a size class.

v_gene	d_gene	j_gene	abundance	CDR3aa	CDR3nt
TRBV5-5	TRBD2	TRBJ2-1	NA	CASSLAGLAGYNEQFF	TGTGCCAGCAGCTTGGCCGGCCTAGCGGGGTACAATGAGCAGTTCTTC
TRBV6-5	TRBD2	TRBJ2-7	NA	CASRRTRRDYEQYF	TGTGCCAGCAGAAGGACTAGACGGGACTACGAGCAGTACTTC
TRBV21-1	NA	TRBJ2-6	few	CASSKARTTEGANVLTF	TGTGCCAGCAGCAAAGCGCGGACGACAGAAGGGGCCAACGTCCTGACTTTC
TRBV7-9	NA	TRBJ1-3	few	CASTQGTGNTIYF	TGTGCCAGCACCCAGGGGACTGGAAACACCATATATTTT
TRBV9	NA	TRBJ2-2	NA	CASSVAGLDTGELFF	TGTGCCAGCAGCGTAGCAGGGTTGGACACCGGGGAGCTGTTTTTT
TRBV5-6	TRBD1	TRBJ1-1	NA	CASSWDRGNTEAFF	TGTGCCAGCAGCTGGGACAGGGGGAACACTGAAGCTTTCTTT
TRBV4-3	TRBD1	TRBJ2-1	few	CASSWRTGDGSEQFF	TGCGCCAGCAGCTGGCGGACAGGGGATGGTAGTGAGCAGTTCTTC
TRBV7-3	NA	TRBJ2-5	few	CASSSTHQETQYF	TGTGCCAGCAGCTCGACACACCAAGAGACCCAGTACTTC
TRBV14	NA	TRBJ2-7	NA	CASSQEIAREQYF	TGTGCCAGCAGCCAAGAAATAGCCCGCGAGCAGTACTTC
TRBV2	NA	TRBJ1-5	NA	CASSDTGSSNQPQHF	TGTGCCAGCAGTGACACAGGGAGTAGCAATCAGCCCCAGCATTTT
TRBV19	NA	TRBJ2-3	NA	CASSIARGKVDTQYF	TGTGCCAGTAGTATTGCCAGGGGTAAAGTAGATACGCAGTATTTT
TRBV14	TRBD2	TRBJ2-1	NA	CASSRRLPSSGLLYNEQFF	TGTGCCAGCAGCCGACGACTCCCCTCTAGCGGGCTTCTTTACAATGAGCAGTTCTTC
TRBV5-6	NA	TRBJ2-7	NA	CASSPGVLYEQYF	TGTGCCAGCAGCCCCGGGGTACTCTACGAGCAGTACTTC
TRBV5-1	NA	TRBJ1-5	NA	CASSNGQANQPQHF	TGCGCCAGCAGTAATGGACAAGCGAATCAGCCCCAGCATTTT
TRBV19	TRBD1	TRBJ1-3	NA	CASVQDRDSGNTIYF	TGTGCCAGTGTCCAAGACAGGGACTCTGGAAACACCATATATTTT
TRBV9	TRBD2	TRBJ2-7	NA	CASSVGGGLAGGEQYF	TGTGCCAGCAGCGTCGGTGGGGGACTAGCGGGAGGCGAGCAGTACTTC
TRBV4-3	TRBD1	TRBJ2-7	once	CASSQVATGSSYEQYF	TGCGCCAGCAGCCAGGTAGCGACAGGGAGCTCCTACGAGCAGTACTTC
TRBV15	TRBD1	TRBJ1-5	NA	CATSSSGGGNQPQHF	TGTGCCACCAGCTCCTCAGGGGGCGGCAATCAGCCCCAGCATTTT
TRBV28	TRBD1	TRBJ1-1	NA	CASSTRQGAMNTEAFF	TGTGCCAGCAGCACCCGACAGGGCGCCATGAACACTGAAGCTTTCTTT
TRBV5-1	NA	TRBJ2-3	once	CASSLSGASTDTQYF	TGCGCCAGCAGCTTGAGCGGAGCTAGCACAGATACGCAGTATTTT
TRBV7-2	TRBD1	TRBJ1-4	NA	CASSSRTGTGEKLFF	TGTGCCAGCAGCTCACGGACAGGGACGGGTGAAAAACTGTTTTTT
TRBV6-6	TRBD2	TRBJ2-5	NA	CASSPTGTSRETQYF	TGTGCCAGCAGTCCAACCGGGACTAGCAGAGAGACCCAGTACTTC
TRBV5-5	TRBD1	TRBJ1-1	NA	CASSMTGETEAFF	TGTGCCAGCAGCATGACAGGGGAGACTGAAGCTTTCTTT
TRBV28	TRBD2	TRBJ2-1	NA	CASSTPGLGVVNEQFF	TGTGCCAGCAGTACCCCGGGACTAGGGGTCGTAAATGAGCAGTTCTTC
TRBV27	TRBD2	TRBJ2-1	NA	CASSLASGLAGGHEQFF	TGTGCCAGCAGTTTAGCCTCGGGACTAGCGGGAGGACATGAGCAGTTCTTC
TRBV6-1	TRBD1	TRBJ2-7	NA	CASSERGQGSYEQYF	TGTGCCAGCAGTGAGAGGGGGCAGGGGTCGTACGAGCAGTACTTC
TRBV4-2	NA	TRBJ1-5	NA	CASSLRGALNGLGQPQHF	TGTGCCAGCAGCCTGCGGGGGGCCCTGAATGGGTTAGGTCAGCCCCAGCATTTT
TRBV5-1	TRBD1	TRBJ1-2	few	CASSLRGLGYGYTF	TGCGCCAGCAGCTTGAGGGGGCTCGGCTATGGCTACACCTTC
TRBV15	TRBD1	TRBJ2-2	NA	CATSGGTGLGGELFF	TGTGCCACCAGCGGCGGGACAGGGCTCGGCGGGGAGCTGTTTTTT
TRBV29-1	NA	TRBJ2-3	few	CSVEAQGWDGTDTQYF	TGCAGCGTTGAAGCACAGGGTTGGGATGGCACAGATACGCAGTATTTT
TRBV7-2	NA	TRBJ2-1	once	CASSLDGFGGVYNEQFF	TGTGCCAGCAGCTTAGATGGTTTTGGCGGGGTTTACAATGAGCAGTTCTTC
TRBV15	TRBD1	TRBJ1-4	NA	CATSTPGQGGEKLFF	TGTGCCACCAGCACACCGGGACAGGGGGGTGAAAAACTGTTTTTT
TRBV5-6	TRBD2	TRBJ2-5	NA	CASSLDSGVKETQYF	TGTGCCAGCAGCTTGGATAGCGGGGTGAAAGAGACCCAGTACTTC
TRBV18	NA	TRBJ2-3	few	CASSPLGEVTDTQYF	TGTGCCAGCTCACCCCTTGGCGAGGTTACAGATACGCAGTATTTT
TRBV5-4	NA	TRBJ2-3	NA	CASSLDSTSTDTQYF	TGTGCCAGCAGCTTGGACTCGACTAGCACAGATACGCAGTATTTT
TRBV5-1	NA	TRBJ1-1	once	CASSLEGAMNTEAFF	TGCGCCAGCAGCTTGGAAGGGGCTATGAACACTGAAGCTTTCTTT
TRBV30	NA	TRBJ1-2	NA	CAWRAYTGFYGYTF	TGTGCCTGGAGAGCCTATACAGGGTTCTATGGCTACACCTTC
TRBV9	NA	TRBJ2-5	few	CASSVEGGQQETQYF	TGTGCCAGCAGCGTAGAGGGGGGGCAACAAGAGACCCAGTACTTC
TRBV6-6	NA	TRBJ1-2	NA	CASSGGVGYTF	TGTGCCAGCAGCGGGGGGGTGGGCTACACCTTC
TRBV10-3	NA	TRBJ2-7	NA	CAIPGGPGEQYF	TGTGCCATCCCGGGCGGGCCGGGTGAGCAGTACTTC
TRBV9	NA	TRBJ2-7	once	CASSFRGEPNEQYF	TGTGCCAGCAGCTTCCGCGGGGAACCGAACGAGCAGTACTTC
TRBV11-2	NA	TRBJ2-1	few	CASSSNLLAGPEQFF	TGTGCCAGCAGCTCAAACCTACTAGCAGGCCCTGAGCAGTTCTTC
TRBV30	NA	TRBJ1-1	NA	CAWARTNTEAFF	TGTGCCTGGGCGCGTACGAACACTGAAGCTTTCTTT
TRBV29-1	NA	TRBJ2-1	NA	CSVSKLDEQFF	TGCAGCGTTTCTAAGTTAGATGAGCAGTTCTTC
TRBV25-1	NA	TRBJ1-2	few	CASRDAGDLRGYTF	TGTGCCAGCAGGGACGCGGGAGACTTGCGTGGCTACACCTTC
TRBV27	NA	TRBJ1-1	few	CASSDRQVEDTEAFF	TGTGCCAGCAGTGACCGACAGGTTGAGGACACTGAAGCTTTCTTT